This TCR beta chain was captured in a study of blood T cell repertoires in COVID-19. Study overall: Samples taken during acute and convalescent COVID-19 were collected in the United States, Italy and Spain. In each case, the material was cDNA or gDNA derived from T cells, B-cell-depleted T cells, or PBMCs.

In the original workflow: Estimates of nucleated cell counts were drawn from the amplification of reference gene primers. Produced via immunoSEQ multiplex PCR; TCRdb's table is partial and in-frame only. D and trimming were read from the DNA, whereas the V and J calls and clone size are those reported in that table. The repertoire consists of roughly 300,000 clones, with 87% occurring once and the leading ten covering about 1.6%. With V trimmed by 3 bases and J by 4 bases, 7 bases remained unmatched. The length of the CDR3 is 15 residues. Germline V gives CDR1 DFQATT, CDR2 SNEGSKA (reference sequence).

The receptor comes from a middle-aged woman who had recovered from COVID-19. What was sequenced was peripheral blood. The rearrangement links TRBV20-1 to TRBJ2-7; 12 bases are a match to TRBD1. CDR3 in amino acids: CSASLGTGGGYEQYF. The CDR3 nucleotides are TGCAGTGCTAGTCTTGGGACAGGGGGCGGGTACGAGCAGTACTTC.